This T cell receptor beta chain was identified during a study of cytomegalovirus exposure and HLA in healthy donors. Trimming cost V 7 bases and J 4 bases; bases outside gene matches: 7. Per the germline V gene, CDR1 is MNHNY and CDR2 is SVGAGI (reference sequence). The CDR3 has 16 amino acids. On this clone itself: Its antigen is unidentified.

Whole-study findings and limits: It has been reported that TCR beta sequences accurately predicted the HLA-A and HLA-B alleles of most subjects. There were some public TCRs occurring in many donors, but most TCR sequences were rare.

The PCR contained 60 Vbeta and 13 Jbeta primers. Clones were read by immunoSEQ multiplex PCR, and TCRdb kept only the in-frame ones, dropping some. The sample has some 210,000 clones, more than 60% seen once. Input material: PBMCs. The clonotype comes from a woman in her thirties in good health and CMV-seropositive. V gene TRBV6-6 combines with J gene TRBJ2-2, with 12 bases that match TRBD2. The CDR3 spells CASIRLAGEGTGELFF. As DNA, the CDR3 is TGTGCCAGCATTCGACTAGCGGGGGAAGGCACCGGGGAGCTGTTTTTT.